The T cell receptor beta chain described here comes from a study of beta chain features in type 1 diabetes. Study observations and caveats: A moderate, significant TCRB CDR3 shortening appeared in type 1 diabetes across four CD4+ subsets. An over-representation of cells with high TCR expression could result from cDNA sequencing.

TCRB transcripts that were expressed got sequenced, as all of the isolated RNA had been reverse transcribed. Profiled with immunoSEQ multiplex PCR; TCRdb holds only in-frame clones, not every one. The sample shows hundreds of thousands of clones, over 11% of them seen only once. Trimming took off 1 base at V and 3 bases at J, with 7 bases between the two ends. Per germline, CDR1 KGHSH and CDR2 LQKENI. The CDR3 spans 13 residues. The table lists this clone with a few counts. Its antigen is unidentified. On average, the one heparinised blood draw given by each donor was approximately 0.12 L. It was via CD45RO/CCR7/CD25/CD127/CD95/CD27 that CD4+ naive, central memory, regulatory and stem cell-like memory cells were sorted.

The sequenced sample consisted of naive CD4+ T cells from blood. The chain uses TRBV18 and TRBJ2-7; either TRBD1 or TRBD2 may supply D (6 bases each). This clonotype was obtained from a young man with type 1 diabetes. This CDR3 reads CASSPQGGYEQYF. In nucleotides, the CDR3 is TGTGCCAGCTCACCACAGGGGGGCTACGAGCAGTACTTC.